This T cell receptor beta chain was documented in a study of CD8+CD57+ T cells in acquired aplastic anemia. Study in general: The mean DNA yield obtained from sorted CD4+ and CD8+ cells came to around 3 ug.

The use of genomic DNA as template underpinned the TCR beta VDJ and CDR3 profiling. Each CDR3 protein is one row after TCRdb ran MiXCR on the reads. The sample lists 190,000 or so distinct CDR3 sequences, 48% occurring once. Points on this clonotype: Its antigen remains unknown.

Only patients with CD8+CD57+ cell expansion on flow cytometry were chosen for sequencing. When blood sampling took place, the patients had received no therapy. Whole-study results and caveats: Patients shared twenty-nine CD8+ CDR3 sequences with controls.

This TCR was sampled from a human donor with aplastic anemia. Sequencing used sorted CD4+, CD8+, or CD8+CD57+ T cells (not recorded which) from PBMCs.

Here the CDR3 reads CASSLVGLADPIYEQYF. The DNA of the CDR3 is TGTGCCAGCAGCTTAGTCGGACTAGCGGATCCGATCTACGAGCAGTACTTC. The genes are TRBV11-1 and TRBJ2-7; 10 nucleotides align to TRBD2. The junction had 9 bases not matched to a gene; V was cut back by 1 base and J by 3 bases. CDR3 length equals 17 residues. Germline CDR1 SGHAT, CDR2 FQDESV (reference sequence).